This is a list of T cell receptor beta chains from one sample in a study of blood T cell repertoires in COVID-19. The protocol was immunoSEQ multiplex PCR, while the TCRdb copy is restricted to in-frame clones and leaves out a portion. This sample has some 150,000 clones, with around four fifths found just once. Sequencing input: peripheral blood. These receptors were obtained from a woman in her 70s with COVID-19, enrolled during active disease. Both conserved end residues are part of each CDR3. Fields, in order: J gene, clone size, V gene, D gene, CDR3 DNA, CDR3 protein. A D gene is named only where the DNA matches it firmly. For some rows the clone size is stated as once, few or many, or as a class when expanded; others skip it.

J gene: TRBJ2-7; clone size: .; V gene: TRBV30; D gene: TRBD2; CDR3 DNA: TGTGCCTGGAGTGTACGACTAGCGGGAGGGCCTTCCTACGAGCAGTACTTC; CDR3 protein: CAWSVRLAGGPSYEQYF
J gene: TRBJ1-5; clone size: .; V gene: TRBV19; D gene: .; CDR3 DNA: TGTGCCAGTAGTATCCCAGGGGCGGGTAGGCAGCCCCAGCATTTT; CDR3 protein: CASSIPGAGRQPQHF
J gene: TRBJ1-4; clone size: .; V gene: TRBV11-2; D gene: .; CDR3 DNA: TGTGCCAGCAGCTTAGATGGTGGTTCAGTAGAAAAACTGTTTTTT; CDR3 protein: CASSLDGGSVEKLFF
J gene: TRBJ2-1; clone size: .; V gene: TRBV5-1; D gene: .; CDR3 DNA: TGCGCCAGCCGGAGCGCCAGCTCCTACAATGAGCAGTTCTTC; CDR3 protein: CASRSASSYNEQFF
J gene: TRBJ2-5; clone size: .; V gene: TRBV12-3/TRBV12-4; D gene: .; CDR3 DNA: TGTGCCAGCAGTTTTTCAGGGTTTGAGACCCAGTACTTC; CDR3 protein: CASSFSGFETQYF
J gene: TRBJ2-2; clone size: .; V gene: TRBV5-4; D gene: TRBD1; CDR3 DNA: TGTGCCAGCAGCTTGTATCTGGGACAGGGTGCCGGGGAGCTGTTTTTT; CDR3 protein: CASSLYLGQGAGELFF
J gene: TRBJ1-4; clone size: .; V gene: TRBV27; D gene: .; CDR3 DNA: TGTGCCAGCAGCTTTGACCCCAGAGGGACTAATGAAAAACTGTTTTTT; CDR3 protein: CASSFDPRGTNEKLFF
J gene: TRBJ2-7; clone size: .; V gene: TRBV27; D gene: .; CDR3 DNA: TGTGCCAGCGGGTTCGCGGGGATCGGGCAGTACTTC; CDR3 protein: CASGFAGIGQYF
J gene: TRBJ2-2; clone size: few; V gene: TRBV28; D gene: TRBD1; CDR3 DNA: TGTGCCAGCAAGGGGGCCGGGAACACCGGGGAGCTGTTTTTT; CDR3 protein: CASKGAGNTGELFF
J gene: TRBJ1-1; clone size: .; V gene: TRBV2; D gene: .; CDR3 DNA: TGTGCCACCAGGTCAGGGGCGAACACTGAAGCTTTCTTT; CDR3 protein: CATRSGANTEAFF
J gene: TRBJ1-2; clone size: .; V gene: TRBV28; D gene: .; CDR3 DNA: TGTGCCACCCGGGCGGGCAGTTTTAACTATGGCTACACCTTC; CDR3 protein: CATRAGSFNYGYTF
J gene: TRBJ2-7; clone size: .; V gene: TRBV3-1/TRBV3-2; D gene: TRBD2; CDR3 DNA: TGTGCCAGCACCGACGCTAGCGGTCCCCATTGGGAGCAGTACTTC; CDR3 protein: CASTDASGPHWEQYF
J gene: TRBJ2-7; clone size: .; V gene: TRBV25-1; D gene: .; CDR3 DNA: TGTGCCAGCAGTGAATTAAACGAGCAGTACTTC; CDR3 protein: CASSELNEQYF
J gene: TRBJ2-6; clone size: .; V gene: TRBV6-4; D gene: .; CDR3 DNA: TGTGCCAGCAGCTCCGGGGAGTGGGCCAACGTCCTGACTTTC; CDR3 protein: CASSSGEWANVLTF
J gene: TRBJ1-2; clone size: .; V gene: TRBV12-3/TRBV12-4; D gene: TRBD1; CDR3 DNA: TGTGCCAGCAGTGTGGACAGGGACTATGGCTACACCTTC; CDR3 protein: CASSVDRDYGYTF
J gene: TRBJ1-1; clone size: .; V gene: TRBV3-1/TRBV3-2; D gene: .; CDR3 DNA: TGTGCCAGCAGCCCTAGGCGGGGGGATACGACTGAAGCTTTCTTT; CDR3 protein: CASSPRRGDTTEAFF
J gene: TRBJ1-3; clone size: .; V gene: TRBV6-1; D gene: .; CDR3 DNA: TGTGCCAGCAGTGAGTGGCGGGGGGCAGGAAACACCATATATTTT; CDR3 protein: CASSEWRGAGNTIYF
J gene: TRBJ2-1; clone size: .; V gene: TRBV5-1; D gene: TRBD2; CDR3 DNA: TGCGCCAGCAGGTGGACTAGCGGGAGGGGAGGAGAGCAGTTCTTC; CDR3 protein: CASRWTSGRGGEQFF
J gene: TRBJ1-5; clone size: few; V gene: TRBV5-6; D gene: .; CDR3 DNA: TGTGCCAGCAGCGTCGGCCAGGGGAAAGATCAGCCCCAGCATTTT; CDR3 protein: CASSVGQGKDQPQHF
J gene: TRBJ2-3; clone size: once; V gene: TRBV6-4; D gene: TRBD2; CDR3 DNA: TGTGCCAGCAGCCTTAGCGGGGTCAGCACAGATACGCAGTATTTT; CDR3 protein: CASSLSGVSTDTQYF
J gene: TRBJ2-5; clone size: .; V gene: TRBV5-1; D gene: TRBD1; CDR3 DNA: TGCGCCAGCAGCTTGGTTTTAGGGGGCAGGAGGGAGACCCAGTACTTC; CDR3 protein: CASSLVLGGRRETQYF
J gene: TRBJ1-6; clone size: .; V gene: TRBV9; D gene: TRBD1; CDR3 DNA: TGTGCCAGCAGCGTGGCGGACAGGGGAGGGGGATCACCCCTCCACTTT; CDR3 protein: CASSVADRGGGSPLHF
J gene: TRBJ2-4; clone size: .; V gene: TRBV7-2; D gene: TRBD1; CDR3 DNA: TGTGCCAGCAGCTTAGACAGGGGTGTAGACATTCAGTACTTC; CDR3 protein: CASSLDRGVDIQYF
J gene: TRBJ2-3; clone size: .; V gene: TRBV28; D gene: TRBD2; CDR3 DNA: TGTGCCAGTAAAGGAACGGGAGGTCAAATCACAGATACGCAGTATTTT; CDR3 protein: CASKGTGGQITDTQYF
J gene: TRBJ1-6; clone size: .; V gene: TRBV5-1; D gene: TRBD1; CDR3 DNA: TGCGCCAGCAGCTTGGGACAGGGACTTTCACCCCTCCACTTT; CDR3 protein: CASSLGQGLSPLHF
J gene: TRBJ2-7; clone size: .; V gene: TRBV24-1; D gene: .; CDR3 DNA: TGTGCCTCCCGGACAGCCTACGAGCAGTACTTC; CDR3 protein: CASRTAYEQYF
J gene: TRBJ2-2; clone size: .; V gene: TRBV10-3; D gene: .; CDR3 DNA: TGTGCCATCAGTGAGTCGGGCGACACCGGGGAGCTGTTTTTT; CDR3 protein: CAISESGDTGELFF
J gene: TRBJ1-1; clone size: .; V gene: TRBV18; D gene: .; CDR3 DNA: TGTGCCAGCTCACAACCGGGACTGATGGAAACTGAAGCTTTCTTT; CDR3 protein: CASSQPGLMETEAFF
J gene: TRBJ1-1; clone size: .; V gene: TRBV10-3; D gene: .; CDR3 DNA: TGTGCCATCAGACAGGGAAACACTGAAGCTTTCTTT; CDR3 protein: CAIRQGNTEAFF
J gene: TRBJ2-3; clone size: once; V gene: TRBV15; D gene: TRBD2; CDR3 DNA: TGTGCCACCAGCAGAGGAGCGGGGAGCACAGATACGCAGTATTTT; CDR3 protein: CATSRGAGSTDTQYF
J gene: TRBJ1-4; clone size: .; V gene: TRBV12-3/TRBV12-4; D gene: .; CDR3 DNA: TGTGCCAGCAGTCGGGGGAATGAAAAACTGTTTTTT; CDR3 protein: CASSRGNEKLFF